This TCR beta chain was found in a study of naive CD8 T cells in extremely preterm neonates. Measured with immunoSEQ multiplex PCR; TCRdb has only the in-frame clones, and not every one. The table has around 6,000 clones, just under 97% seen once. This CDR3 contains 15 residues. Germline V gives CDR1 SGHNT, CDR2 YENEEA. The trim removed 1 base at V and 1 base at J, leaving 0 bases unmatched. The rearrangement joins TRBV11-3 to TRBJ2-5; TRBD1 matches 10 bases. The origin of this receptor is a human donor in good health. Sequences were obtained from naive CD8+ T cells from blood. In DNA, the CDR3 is TGTGCCAGCAGCTTAGGGGACAGGGGCCAAGAGACCCAGTACTTC. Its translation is CASSLGDRGQETQYF.